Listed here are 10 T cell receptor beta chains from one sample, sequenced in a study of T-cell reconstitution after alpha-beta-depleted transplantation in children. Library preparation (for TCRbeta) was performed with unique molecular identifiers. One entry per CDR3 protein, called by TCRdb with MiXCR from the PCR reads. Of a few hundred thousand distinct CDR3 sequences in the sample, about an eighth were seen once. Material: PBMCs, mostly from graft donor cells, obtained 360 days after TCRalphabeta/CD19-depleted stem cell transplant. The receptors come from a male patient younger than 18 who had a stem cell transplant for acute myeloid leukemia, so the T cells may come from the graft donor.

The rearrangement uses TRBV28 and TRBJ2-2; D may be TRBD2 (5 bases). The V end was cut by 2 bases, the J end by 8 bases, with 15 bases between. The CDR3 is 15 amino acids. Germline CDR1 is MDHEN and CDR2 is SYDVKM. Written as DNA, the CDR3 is TGTGCCAGCAGTTTACGGCCCATACCGGGAGGGGAGCTGTTTTTT. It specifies CASSLRPIPGGELFF.

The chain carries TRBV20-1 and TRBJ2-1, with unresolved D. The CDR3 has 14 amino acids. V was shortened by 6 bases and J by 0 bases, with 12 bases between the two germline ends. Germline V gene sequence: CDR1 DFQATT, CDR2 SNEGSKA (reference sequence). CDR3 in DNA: TGCAGTGCCAGATGGTGGAGCTCCTACAATGAGCAGTTCTTC. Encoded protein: CSARWWSSYNEQFF.

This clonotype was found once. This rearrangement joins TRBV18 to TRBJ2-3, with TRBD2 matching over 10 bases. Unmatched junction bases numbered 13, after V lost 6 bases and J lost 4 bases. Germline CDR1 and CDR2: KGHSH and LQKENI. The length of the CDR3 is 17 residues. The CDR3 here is CASSSELAGFGADTQYF. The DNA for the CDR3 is TGTGCCAGCTCCTCCGAACTAGCGGGATTCGGGGCAGATACGCAGTATTTT.

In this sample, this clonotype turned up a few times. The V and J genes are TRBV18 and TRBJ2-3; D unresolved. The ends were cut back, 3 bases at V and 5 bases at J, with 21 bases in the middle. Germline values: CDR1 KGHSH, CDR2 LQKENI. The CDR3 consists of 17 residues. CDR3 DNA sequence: TGTGCCAGCTCACCGCCAACCCGGTCCCTACTTGGAGATACGCAGTATTTT. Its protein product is CASSPPTRSLLGDTQYF.

As DNA, the CDR3 is TGCGCCAGCAGCCTCGGGACAGGAGACAATGAGCAGTTCTTC. It is translated as CASSLGTGDNEQFF. The J gene is TRBJ2-1, the V gene TRBV4-3, with TRBD1 identical over 8 bases. Trimming at V came to 4 bases and at J to 5 bases, leaving 4 bases not matched to a gene. Per the germline V gene, CDR1 is LGHNA and CDR2 is YSLEER. The CDR3 spans 14 residues.

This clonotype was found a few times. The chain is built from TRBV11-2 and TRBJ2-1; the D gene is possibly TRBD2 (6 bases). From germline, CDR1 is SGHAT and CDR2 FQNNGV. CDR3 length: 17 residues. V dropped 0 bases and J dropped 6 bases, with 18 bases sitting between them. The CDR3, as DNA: TGTGCCAGCAGCTTAGAGGTTGGACGGGAGAGGGGCAATGAGCAGTTCTTC. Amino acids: CASSLEVGRERGNEQFF.

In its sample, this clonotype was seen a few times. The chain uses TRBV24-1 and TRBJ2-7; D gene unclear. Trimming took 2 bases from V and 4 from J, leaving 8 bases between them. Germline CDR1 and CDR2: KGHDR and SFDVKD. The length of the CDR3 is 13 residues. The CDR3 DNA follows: TGTGCCACCAGTGATTCGAGGTTTTACGAGCAGTACTTC. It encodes CATSDSRFYEQYF.

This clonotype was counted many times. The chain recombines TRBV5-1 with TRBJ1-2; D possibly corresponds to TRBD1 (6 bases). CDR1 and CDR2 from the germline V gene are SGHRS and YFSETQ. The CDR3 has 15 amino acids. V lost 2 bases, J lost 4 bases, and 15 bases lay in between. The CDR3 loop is CASSLQGGFSYGYTF. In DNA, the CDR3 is TGCGCCAGCAGCTTACAGGGTGGATTCTCCTATGGCTACACCTTC.

The CDR3 is CSAAPGLADRYNEQFF. CDR3 nucleotides: TGCAGTGCTGCTCCGGGACTAGCGGACCGTTACAATGAGCAGTTCTTC. This sequence joins TRBV20-1 and TRBJ2-1; 11 bases align to TRBD2. Germline trimming cut 5 bases from V and 4 bases from J; bases unmatched to any gene: 10. The CDR3 has 16 amino acids. The germline V gene has CDR1 DFQATT and CDR2 SNEGSKA (reference sequence).

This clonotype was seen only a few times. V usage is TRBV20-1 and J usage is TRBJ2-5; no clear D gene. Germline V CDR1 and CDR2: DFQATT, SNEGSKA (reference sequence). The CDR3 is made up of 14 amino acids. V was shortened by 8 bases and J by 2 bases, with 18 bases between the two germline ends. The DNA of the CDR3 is TGCAGTACTCAAGGTTGGGCCCTTCAAGAGACCCAGTACTTC. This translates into CSTQGWALQETQYF.